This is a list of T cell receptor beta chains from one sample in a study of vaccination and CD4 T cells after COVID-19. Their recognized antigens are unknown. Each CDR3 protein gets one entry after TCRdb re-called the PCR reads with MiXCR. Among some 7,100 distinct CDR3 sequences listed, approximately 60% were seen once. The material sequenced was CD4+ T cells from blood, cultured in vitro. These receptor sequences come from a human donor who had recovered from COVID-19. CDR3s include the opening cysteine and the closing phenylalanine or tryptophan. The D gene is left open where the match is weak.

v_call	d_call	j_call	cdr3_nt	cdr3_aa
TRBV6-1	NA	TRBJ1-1	TGTGCCAGCAGCCAAGCGGCAGGGGAAACTGAAGCTTTCTTT	CASSQAAGETEAFF
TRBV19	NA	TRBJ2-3	TGTGCCAGTAGTCTCCAGGTAACTAGCACAGATACGCAGTATTTT	CASSLQVTSTDTQYF
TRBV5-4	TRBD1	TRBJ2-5	TGTGCCAGCAGCTACGGGACAGCCGAAACCCAGTACTTC	CASSYGTAETQYF
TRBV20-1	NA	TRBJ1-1	TGCAGTGCTCGAGGAGGGCAGGGGAACACTGAAGCTTTCTTT	CSARGGQGNTEAFF
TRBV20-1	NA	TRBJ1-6	TGCAGTGCTAGAAATCCAGACGGCCGGAATTCACCCCTCCACTTT	CSARNPDGRNSPLHF
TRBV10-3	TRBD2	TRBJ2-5	TGTGCCACCCATCGCGGGGGGGGGATGGGAGAGACCCAGTACTTC	CATHRGGGMGETQYF
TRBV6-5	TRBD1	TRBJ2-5	TGTGCCAGCAGTTACTCGAGCTCGACAGGGGGAGGAGAGACCCAGTACTTC	CASSYSSSTGGGETQYF
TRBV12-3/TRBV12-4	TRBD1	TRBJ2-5	TGTGCCAGCAGTTTCGGACAGGGCTTTCAAGAGACCCAGTACTTC	CASSFGQGFQETQYF
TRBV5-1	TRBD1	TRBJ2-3	TGCGCCAGCAGCCGGGCCGGGACAGGAACCACAGATACGCAGTATTTT	CASSRAGTGTTDTQYF
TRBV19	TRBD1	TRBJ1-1	TGTGCCAGTAGTATCCTCCTCGGGACAGGGGAAACTGAAGCTTTCTTT	CASSILLGTGETEAFF